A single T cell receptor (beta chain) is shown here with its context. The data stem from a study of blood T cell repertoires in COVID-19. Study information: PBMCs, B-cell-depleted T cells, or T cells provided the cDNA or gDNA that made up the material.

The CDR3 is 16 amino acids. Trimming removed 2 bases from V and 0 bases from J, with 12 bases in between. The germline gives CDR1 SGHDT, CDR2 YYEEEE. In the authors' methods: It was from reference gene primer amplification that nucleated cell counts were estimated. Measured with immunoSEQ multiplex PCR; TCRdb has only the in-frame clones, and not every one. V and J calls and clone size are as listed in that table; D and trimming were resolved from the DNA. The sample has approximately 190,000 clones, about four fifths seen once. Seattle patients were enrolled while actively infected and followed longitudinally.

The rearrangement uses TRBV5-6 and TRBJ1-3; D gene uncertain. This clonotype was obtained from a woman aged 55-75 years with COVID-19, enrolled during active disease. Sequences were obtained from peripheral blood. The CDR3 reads CASSFSQAYSGNTIYF. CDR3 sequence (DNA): TGTGCCAGCAGCTTCTCGCAGGCCTACTCTGGAAACACCATATATTTT.